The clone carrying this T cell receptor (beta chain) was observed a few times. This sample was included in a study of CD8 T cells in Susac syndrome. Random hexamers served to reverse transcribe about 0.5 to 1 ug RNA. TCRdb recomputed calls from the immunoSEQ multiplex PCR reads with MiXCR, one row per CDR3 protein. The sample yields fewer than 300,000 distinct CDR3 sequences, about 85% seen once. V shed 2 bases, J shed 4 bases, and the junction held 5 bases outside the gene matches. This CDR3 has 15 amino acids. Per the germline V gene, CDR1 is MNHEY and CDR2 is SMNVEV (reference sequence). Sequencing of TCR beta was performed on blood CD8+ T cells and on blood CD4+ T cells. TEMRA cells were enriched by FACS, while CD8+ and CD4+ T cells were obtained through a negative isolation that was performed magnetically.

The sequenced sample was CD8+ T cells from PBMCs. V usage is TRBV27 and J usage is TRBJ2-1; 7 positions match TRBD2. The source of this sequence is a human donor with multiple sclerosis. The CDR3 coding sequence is TGTGCCAGCAGTTTAAGGGGCGGGGGATACAATGAGCAGTTCTTC. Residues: CASSLRGGGYNEQFF.